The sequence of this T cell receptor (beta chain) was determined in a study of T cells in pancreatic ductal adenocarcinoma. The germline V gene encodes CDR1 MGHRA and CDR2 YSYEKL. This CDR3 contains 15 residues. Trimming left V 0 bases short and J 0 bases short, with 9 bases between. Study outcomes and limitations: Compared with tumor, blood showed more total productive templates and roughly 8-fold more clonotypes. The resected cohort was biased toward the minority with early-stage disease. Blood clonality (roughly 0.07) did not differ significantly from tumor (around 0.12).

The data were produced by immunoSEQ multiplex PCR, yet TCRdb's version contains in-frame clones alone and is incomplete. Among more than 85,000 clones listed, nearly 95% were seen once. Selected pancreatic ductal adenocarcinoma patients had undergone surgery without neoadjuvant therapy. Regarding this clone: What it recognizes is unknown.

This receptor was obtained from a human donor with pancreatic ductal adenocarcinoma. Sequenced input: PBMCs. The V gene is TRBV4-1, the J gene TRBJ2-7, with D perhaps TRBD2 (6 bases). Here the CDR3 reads CASSQDRGTSYEQYF. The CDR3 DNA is TGCGCCAGCAGCCAAGATCGCGGGACCTCCTACGAGCAGTACTTC.